These T cell receptor beta chains were read from a single sample in a study of T cells after yellow fever vaccination. TCRdb re-called the 5' RACE reads through MiXCR, storing one row per CDR3 protein. Of a few hundred thousand distinct CDR3 sequences listed, about 17% are singletons. The sample consisted of PBMCs, taken around 5 days after the first yellow fever vaccination. The receptors here all came from a man aged 18 to 29 who received the YFV17D yellow fever vaccine. CDR3s include the opening cysteine and the closing phenylalanine or tryptophan. Each record gives: V gene, J gene, clone size, D gene, CDR3 protein, CDR3 DNA. A D gene is named only where the DNA matches it firmly. Some rows have no size entry. The others give once, few or many, or a class for an expanded clone.

V: TRBV14
J: TRBJ2-3
size: .
D: TRBD2
CDR3: CASSLRERGGLPDTQYF
DNA: TGTGCCAGCAGCCTAAGGGAGCGGGGGGGCCTCCCAGATACGCAGTATTTT

V: TRBV27
J: TRBJ1-3
size: .
D: .
CDR3: CASMGIGNTIYF
DNA: TGTGCCAGCATGGGTATTGGAAACACCATATATTTT

V: TRBV6-5
J: TRBJ2-7
size: few
D: TRBD2
CDR3: CASSYSLAGGPEQYF
DNA: TGTGCCAGCAGTTACTCGTTAGCGGGGGGGCCTGAGCAGTACTTC

V: TRBV29-1
J: TRBJ2-5
size: .
D: TRBD2
CDR3: CSVDPSGVWETQYF
DNA: TGCAGCGTTGACCCTAGCGGGGTTTGGGAGACCCAGTACTTC

V: TRBV7-2
J: TRBJ1-2
size: few
D: TRBD1
CDR3: CASSKDRVYGYTF
DNA: TGTGCCAGCAGCAAAGACAGGGTCTATGGCTACACCTTC

V: TRBV28
J: TRBJ1-6
size: few
D: TRBD1
CDR3: CASSSGQGSSPLHF
DNA: TGTGCCAGCAGTTCGGGACAGGGCAGCTCACCCCTCCACTTT

V: TRBV24-1
J: TRBJ2-2
size: .
D: TRBD1
CDR3: CATSPRSGTGDPVNTGELFF
DNA: TGTGCCACCAGTCCACGATCCGGGACAGGGGATCCAGTGAACACCGGGGAGCTGTTTTTT

V: TRBV19
J: TRBJ2-7
size: .
D: .
CDR3: CASSGHFRSRQYF
DNA: TGTGCCAGCTCGGGACATTTTCGGTCGCGGCAGTACTTC

V: TRBV5-6
J: TRBJ1-2
size: few
D: .
CDR3: CASRPGPTERRGYTF
DNA: TGTGCCAGCAGACCCGGTCCTACCGAGCGTCGCGGCTACACCTTC

V: TRBV12-3/TRBV12-4
J: TRBJ1-2
size: .
D: .
CDR3: CASSFGVREFYGYTF
DNA: TGTGCCAGCAGCTTCGGAGTTAGGGAGTTCTATGGCTACACCTTC

V: TRBV6-2/TRBV6-3
J: TRBJ2-5
size: few
D: .
CDR3: CASNQTPSETQYF
DNA: TGTGCCAGCAATCAGACACCGTCGGAGACCCAGTACTTC

V: TRBV4-1
J: TRBJ2-3
size: .
D: .
CDR3: CASSQEAAVGLGTDTQYF
DNA: TGCGCCAGCAGCCAAGAAGCGGCGGTCGGACTGGGCACAGATACGCAGTATTTT

V: TRBV5-4
J: TRBJ2-2
size: few
D: .
CDR3: CASSFHGTNTGELFF
DNA: TGTGCCAGCAGCTTCCACGGCACGAACACCGGGGAGCTGTTTTTT

V: TRBV6-5
J: TRBJ2-1
size: many
D: .
CDR3: CASSYSDGGRSSYNEQFF
DNA: TGTGCCAGCAGTTACTCGGACGGCGGGCGAAGCTCCTACAATGAGCAGTTCTTC

V: TRBV20-1
J: TRBJ2-7
size: .
D: .
CDR3: CSAREGRTYEQYF
DNA: TGCAGTGCTAGAGAGGGCCGTACCTACGAGCAGTACTTC

V: TRBV12-3/TRBV12-4
J: TRBJ2-1
size: few
D: .
CDR3: CASSPMGNEQFF
DNA: TGTGCCAGCAGTCCTATGGGAAATGAGCAGTTCTTC

V: TRBV29-1
J: TRBJ1-1
size: .
D: .
CDR3: CSVEVQGWVTEAFF
DNA: TGCAGCGTTGAAGTCCAGGGATGGGTAACTGAAGCTTTCTTT

V: TRBV27
J: TRBJ2-3
size: .
D: .
CDR3: CASSFIGSPDTQYF
DNA: TGTGCCAGCAGTTTTATTGGGAGTCCAGATACGCAGTATTTT

V: TRBV11-1
J: TRBJ1-5
size: many
D: TRBD1
CDR3: CASSSVPRGQRSNQPQHF
DNA: TGTGCCAGCAGCTCTGTCCCCAGGGGGCAACGGAGCAATCAGCCCCAGCATTTT

V: TRBV18
J: TRBJ2-1
size: .
D: .
CDR3: CASSTGTENEQFF
DNA: TGTGCCAGCTCCACAGGGACCGAGAATGAGCAGTTCTTC

V: TRBV4-3
J: TRBJ1-4
size: few
D: .
CDR3: CASSLGGPAVGEKLFF
DNA: TGCGCCAGCAGCCTGGGGGGACCGGCGGTGGGGGAAAAACTGTTTTTT

V: TRBV28
J: TRBJ1-2
size: .
D: .
CDR3: CASSLLYAGKSGYTF
DNA: TGTGCCAGCAGTTTATTGTACGCAGGGAAGAGTGGCTACACCTTC

V: TRBV6-2/TRBV6-3
J: TRBJ1-1
size: .
D: TRBD1
CDR3: CASLQGQGARGTEAFF
DNA: TGTGCCAGCCTACAGGGACAGGGGGCGCGAGGCACTGAAGCTTTCTTT

V: TRBV20-1
J: TRBJ2-1
size: .
D: .
CDR3: CSARDWFAGHSYNEQFF
DNA: TGCAGTGCTAGAGATTGGTTCGCGGGACATTCTTACAATGAGCAGTTCTTC

V: TRBV3-1
J: TRBJ2-7
size: .
D: TRBD1
CDR3: CASSQDSGTGGHEQYF
DNA: TGTGCCAGCAGCCAAGATTCGGGGACAGGGGGCCACGAGCAGTACTTC

V: TRBV24-1
J: TRBJ1-1
size: .
D: .
CDR3: CATSDFGVVGAFF
DNA: TGTGCCACCAGTGATTTCGGGGTCGTAGGAGCTTTCTTT

V: TRBV6-2/TRBV6-3
J: TRBJ2-3
size: .
D: .
CDR3: CASRGQVVGTDTQYF
DNA: TGTGCCAGCAGGGGGCAGGTGGTCGGCACAGATACGCAGTATTTT

V: TRBV19
J: TRBJ2-3
size: few
D: TRBD2
CDR3: CASSIDLAGGFTDTQYF
DNA: TGTGCCAGTAGTATAGATCTAGCGGGGGGGTTCACAGATACGCAGTATTTT

V: TRBV7-9
J: TRBJ2-7
size: few
D: .
CDR3: CASSLPVVGEQYF
DNA: TGTGCCAGCAGCTTACCAGTCGTTGGCGAGCAGTACTTC

V: TRBV13
J: TRBJ2-2
size: .
D: .
CDR3: CASSFWRVPTGELFF
DNA: TGTGCCAGCAGCTTCTGGCGGGTTCCAACCGGGGAGCTGTTTTTT

V: TRBV6-2/TRBV6-3
J: TRBJ1-1
size: .
D: .
CDR3: CATKISGGGTEAFF
DNA: TGTGCCACCAAGATAAGCGGGGGTGGCACTGAAGCTTTCTTT

V: TRBV3-1
J: TRBJ1-2
size: few
D: .
CDR3: CASSPRPDGANYGYTF
DNA: TGTGCCAGCAGCCCCCGACCGGACGGAGCTAACTATGGCTACACCTTC

V: TRBV7-2
J: TRBJ2-3
size: .
D: TRBD2
CDR3: CASSLGGSGDTQYF
DNA: TGTGCCAGCAGCTTGGGAGGGAGTGGAGATACGCAGTATTTT

V: TRBV4-2
J: TRBJ2-3
size: .
D: TRBD1
CDR3: CASSQDGTGGYGTQYF
DNA: TGTGCCAGCAGCCAGGACGGGACAGGGGGGTACGGTACGCAGTATTTT

V: TRBV12-5
J: TRBJ2-6
size: .
D: .
CDR3: CASGLVLRGGLESSGANVLTF
DNA: TGTGCTAGTGGTTTGGTACTAAGAGGGGGGCTAGAGAGCTCTGGGGCCAACGTCCTGACTTTC

V: TRBV18
J: TRBJ1-1
size: .
D: .
CDR3: CASSPSERTEAFF
DNA: TGTGCCAGCTCACCATCTGAGAGGACTGAAGCTTTCTTT

V: TRBV20-1
J: TRBJ2-1
size: .
D: .
CDR3: CSGTFGVVGEQFF
DNA: TGCAGTGGAACCTTCGGCGTGGTGGGTGAGCAGTTCTTC